The 15 T cell receptor beta chains below come from one sample, sequenced in a study of spatial heterogeneity in lung cancer. As for time point: sample taken at primary tumor resection. Unsorted samples of tumor, nontumor lung or frozen PBMC had their whole RNA sequenced. From the 5' RACE reads, TCRdb called clonotypes with MiXCR, one entry per CDR3 protein. The table includes roughly 4,500 distinct CDR3 sequences, about 20% detected once. The source was normal lung tissue next to the tumor, collected at surgery. The source of these receptors is a female donor with early-stage non-small cell lung cancer.

The V gene is TRBV29-1, the J gene TRBJ2-3; 8 nucleotides agree with TRBD2. From germline, CDR1 is SQVTM and CDR2 ANQGSEA. The CDR3 loop spans 19 amino acids. Germline trimming cut 6 bases from V and 1 base from J; bases unmatched to any gene: 21. The CDR3 here is CSVLLSIFGRGDRTDTQYF. Here the CDR3 DNA reads TGCAGCGTCCTCCTTAGCATTTTCGGGAGGGGGGACCGCACAGATACGCAGTATTTT.

By frequency in the sample, this clonotype is medium-sized. This chain links TRBV14 with TRBJ2-7; D gene ambiguous. Trimming stripped 0 bases from V and 0 bases from J, with 18 bases between. Looked up from germline, CDR1 is SGHDN and CDR2 is FVKESK. This CDR3 region has 18 residues. In nucleotides, the CDR3 is TGTGCCAGCAGCCAAGAATGGTCAAGCATTCCTTTCTCCTACGAGCAGTACTTC. Protein product: CASSQEWSSIPFSYEQYF.

This clonotype rates as medium-sized (0.01 to 0.1%). The chain is built from TRBV6-5 and TRBJ2-7; 8 nucleotides agree with TRBD2. Germline V lookup: CDR1 MNHEY, CDR2 SVGAGI. This CDR3 spans 17 amino acids. V was clipped by 2 bases and J by 4 bases; unmatched bases: 13. The CDR3 DNA sequence: TGTGCCAGCAGTTACAACCCCCCCCAGCGGGGGACTTACGAGCAGTACTTC. Translating it yields CASSYNPPQRGTYEQYF.

V and J are TRBV27 and TRBJ2-3; D ambiguous. Per the germline V gene, CDR1 is MNHEY and CDR2 is SMNVEV (reference sequence). V lost 6 bases and J 4 bases, leaving 11 bases between the germline ends. This CDR3 contains 13 residues. CDR3 protein: CASSGAHADTQYF. In DNA, the CDR3 is TGTGCCAGCAGCGGAGCGCACGCAGATACGCAGTATTTT.

This clonotype is judged medium-sized. V and J are TRBV6-5 and TRBJ1-1, with D possibly matching TRBD1 (5 bases). The CDR3 totals 15 residues. V was shortened by 0 bases and J by 8 bases, with 16 bases between the two germline ends. Germline CDR1 and CDR2: MNHEY and SVGAGI. This CDR3 reads CASSYSVAGPEEAFF. The CDR3, as DNA: TGTGCCAGCAGTTACTCAGTAGCAGGGCCTGAAGAAGCTTTCTTT.

Relative to its sample, this clonotype is medium-sized. V and J are TRBV29-1 and TRBJ2-1, with D possibly matching TRBD1 (5 bases). The CDR3 runs to 14 residues. V lost 3 bases, J lost 4 bases, and 13 bases lay in between. CDR1 and CDR2 from the germline V gene are SQVTM and ANQGSEA. CDR3 protein: CSVEKRQGYNEQFF. CDR3 coding DNA: TGCAGCGTTGAGAAGCGCCAGGGTTACAATGAGCAGTTCTTC.

This clonotype is labeled medium-sized. The rearrangement uses TRBV5-1 and TRBJ2-7; TRBD1 might be the D (5 bases). The CDR3 totals 12 residues. Deletions cut 4 bases from V and 3 bases from J, with 8 bases between. Germline assignment: CDR1 SGHRS and CDR2 YFSETQ. The CDR3 loop is CASSIDSYEQYF. For the CDR3, the DNA is TGCGCCAGCAGCATAGACAGCTACGAGCAGTACTTC.

This clonotype is judged medium-sized. The chain carries TRBV28 and TRBJ2-7; 8 bases agree with TRBD1. The germline CDR1 and CDR2 sequences are MDHEN and SYDVKM. CDR3 length: 13 amino acids. Losses at the gene ends were 7 bases for V and 1 base for J; bases not matched to a gene: 3. The CDR3 DNA reads as TGTGCCAGCACACGACAGGGGTCCTACGAGCAGTACTTC. Translated, it gives CASTRQGSYEQYF.

By frequency in the sample, this clonotype is medium-sized. The chain uses TRBV7-9 and TRBJ1-2; no definite D call. This CDR3 contains 13 residues. V lost 0 bases and J 8 bases, leaving 10 bases between the germline ends. Germline CDR1 SEHNR, CDR2 FQNEAQ (reference sequence). The CDR3 sequence: CASSLAVEGGYTF. CDR3 DNA sequence: TGTGCCAGCAGCTTAGCGGTGGAGGGAGGCTACACCTTC. The complete variable domain, with remaining parts taken from reference TRBV7-9 and TRBJ1-2, reads DTGVSQNPRHKITKRGQNVTFRCDPISEHNRLYWYRQTLGQGPEFLTYFQNEAQLEKSRLLSDRFSAERPKGSFSTLEIQRTEQGDSAMYLCASSLAVEGGYTFGSGTRLTVV.

This chain joins TRBV6-5 and TRBJ2-1, with D maybe TRBD1 (6 bases). The CDR3 sequence is 15 residues long. Trimming pared 1 base from V and 0 bases from J, leaving 7 bases between. The germline gives CDR1 MNHEY, CDR2 SVGAGI. DNA of the CDR3: TGTGCCAGCAGTTACTTGGACAGCTCCTACAATGAGCAGTTCTTC. The encoded protein is CASSYLDSSYNEQFF.

In this sample, this clonotype turned up a few times. V and J are TRBV5-1 and TRBJ1-1; D is ambiguous. This CDR3 is built from 15 residues. V dropped 4 bases and J dropped 7 bases, with 20 bases sitting between them. Germline-derived CDR1 and CDR2 are SGHRS and YFSETQ. The CDR3 spells CASSRGPQDSLEAFF. The CDR3 DNA sequence: TGCGCCAGCAGCCGCGGTCCCCAGGATTCCCTTGAAGCTTTCTTT. The complete variable domain, with remaining parts taken from reference TRBV5-1 and TRBJ1-1, reads KAGVTQTPRYLIKTRGQQVTLSCSPISGHRSVSWYQQTPGQGLQFLFEYFSETQRNKGNFPGRFSGRQFSNSRSEMNVSTLELGDSALYLCASSRGPQDSLEAFFGQGTRLTVV.

In its sample, this clonotype ranks as medium-sized. This chain joins TRBV20-1 and TRBJ2-2; D is uncertain. The CDR3 runs to 14 residues. Germline V CDR1 and CDR2: DFQATT, SNEGSKA (reference sequence). Trimming left V 4 bases short and J 1 base short, with 10 bases between. The CDR3 region is CSAMDLQNTGELFF. CDR3 bases: TGCAGTGCTATGGACCTCCAGAACACCGGGGAGCTGTTTTTT.

This clonotype is termed medium-sized. The chain combines TRBV7-8 with TRBJ2-1; D is possibly TRBD2 (5 bases). Deletions cut 5 bases from V and 0 bases from J, with 5 bases between. This CDR3 contains 13 residues. The germline V gene has CDR1 SGHVS and CDR2 FQNEAQ. The CDR3: CASSGSSYNEQFF. CDR3 in DNA: TGTGCCAGCAGCGGGAGCTCCTACAATGAGCAGTTCTTC.

By share, this clonotype ranks as medium-sized (0.01 to 0.1%). The J gene is TRBJ2-7, the V gene TRBV29-1; TRBD1 aligns across 8 bases. The CDR3 has 14 amino acids. Germline V gene lookup returns CDR1 SQVTM and CDR2 ANQGSEA. The junction had 9 bases not matched to a gene; V was cut back by 4 bases and J by 4 bases. CDR3 bases: TGCAGCGTTGTTGCGCCAGGGGGCTGGTACGAGCAGTACTTC. Protein sequence: CSVVAPGGWYEQYF.

This clonotype is medium-sized in the sample. The chain has TRBV7-8 and TRBJ2-1; 8 positions match TRBD2. V was clipped by 4 bases and J by 6 bases; unmatched bases: 5. The CDR3 covers 14 residues. Germline lookup yields CDR1 SGHVS and CDR2 FQNEAQ. The CDR3 spells CASSYRLASNEQFF. The CDR3 nucleotides are TGTGCCAGCAGCTACCGACTAGCGAGCAATGAGCAGTTCTTC.